The clone carrying this TCR beta chain was observed many times. Amplification yielded TCR beta CDR3 regions, with RNA transcripts as the source. The HTBI primer set was used in a first-round RT-PCR of the TCR CDR3. TCRdb re-called the multiplex PCR reads through MiXCR, storing one row per CDR3 protein. The sample comprises 700,000 or so distinct CDR3 sequences, roughly 15% of which are singletons, and under 9.5% rests with the top ten. Germline V lookup: CDR1 SNHLY, CDR2 FYNNEI. Trimming removed 3 bases from V and 4 bases from J; junction bases left unmatched: 8. The CDR3 is 16 residues long. The sample belongs to a study of T cells in Graves' hyperthyroidism and ophthalmopathy.

This TCR was recovered from a young man with Graves' hyperthyroidism. This chain links TRBV2 with TRBJ2-1, with 8 bases aligning to TRBD1. What was sequenced was blood. CDR3 bases: TGTGCCAGCAGTGAGAGTCAGGGGGCGAGGTACAATGAGCAGTTCTTC. Translated, it gives CASSESQGARYNEQFF.